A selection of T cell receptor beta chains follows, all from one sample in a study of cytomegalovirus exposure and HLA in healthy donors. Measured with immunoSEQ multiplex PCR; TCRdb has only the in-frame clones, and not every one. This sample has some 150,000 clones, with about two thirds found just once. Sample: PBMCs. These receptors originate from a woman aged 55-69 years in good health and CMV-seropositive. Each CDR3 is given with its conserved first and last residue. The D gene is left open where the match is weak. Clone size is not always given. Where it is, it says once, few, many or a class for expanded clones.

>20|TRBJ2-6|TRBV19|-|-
TGTGCCAGTAGTCCGAGTGGCGGGGGACAGGCCAGCTCTGGGGCCAACGTCCTGACTTTC
CASSPSGGGQASSGANVLTF
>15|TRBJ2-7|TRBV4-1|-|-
TGCGCCAGCAGCCAAGGGTTTCCGGGGGCCTACGAGCAGTACTTC
CASSQGFPGAYEQYF
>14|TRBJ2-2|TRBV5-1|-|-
TGCGCCAGCAGCTCCGGGCAGGGGCGCGGGGAGCTGTTTTTT
CASSSGQGRGELFF
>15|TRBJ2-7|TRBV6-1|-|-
TGTGCCAGCAGGATGGAGACCCGGGGGTCCTACGAGCAGTACTTC
CASRMETRGSYEQYF
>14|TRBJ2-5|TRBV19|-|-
TGTGCCACCTCCCCTAGCTTCCGGCAAGAGACCCAGTACTTC
CATSPSFRQETQYF
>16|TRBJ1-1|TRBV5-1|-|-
TGCGCCAGCAGCTTGGCCGAGATTCTCTCTGGCACTGAAGCTTTCTTT
CASSLAEILSGTEAFF
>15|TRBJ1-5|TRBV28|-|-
TGTGCCAGCAGTTTCCGAGGGCAGGGGCCTCGGCCCCAGCATTTT
CASSFRGQGPRPQHF
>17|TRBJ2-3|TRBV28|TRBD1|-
TGTGCCAGCAGCCAAGCTCTAGGACAGGGAATGGCAGATACGCAGTATTTT
CASSQALGQGMADTQYF
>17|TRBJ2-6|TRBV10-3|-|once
TGTGCCATCAGTGAGCCCTCGGGGGTTTCTGGGGCCAACGTCCTGACTTTC
CAISEPSGVSGANVLTF
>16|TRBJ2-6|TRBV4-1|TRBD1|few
TGCGCCAGCAGCCAAGGACAGGGCACCGGGGCCAACGTCCTGACTTTC
CASSQGQGTGANVLTF
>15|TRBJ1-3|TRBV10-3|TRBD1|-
TGTGCCATCAGTGCCTTTCGGGACAGGCGAAACACCATATATTTT
CAISAFRDRRNTIYF
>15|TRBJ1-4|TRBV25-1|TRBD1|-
TGTGCCAGCCGCGAGAGTGGGACAGATGGGCAGGTGGTGTTTTTT
CASRESGTDGQVVFF
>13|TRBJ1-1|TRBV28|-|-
TGTGCCAGCAGCTTCGGAACGGGGACTGAAGCTTTCTTT
CASSFGTGTEAFF
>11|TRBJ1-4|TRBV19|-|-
TGTGCCAGTAGTATACTTGAAAAACTGTTTTTT
CASSILEKLFF
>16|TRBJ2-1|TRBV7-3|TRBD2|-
TGTGCCAGCAGCTTAGATAGCGGGAGGGCTTACAATGAGCAGTTCTTC
CASSLDSGRAYNEQFF
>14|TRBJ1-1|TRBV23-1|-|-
TGCGCCAGCAGTCCCAGGCGGGTCTCGACTGAAGCTTTCTTT
CASSPRRVSTEAFF
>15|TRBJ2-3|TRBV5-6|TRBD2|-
TGTGCCAGCACGGTCGGACTAGCGGGAACAGATACGCAGTATTTT
CASTVGLAGTDTQYF
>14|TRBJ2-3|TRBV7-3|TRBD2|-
TGTGCCAGCAGCTCGGGACTAGCGGACTATACGCAGTATTTT
CASSSGLADYTQYF
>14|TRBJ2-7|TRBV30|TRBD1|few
TGTGCCTGGAGTTTGACAGGGTCGGGGAACGAGCAGTACTTC
CAWSLTGSGNEQYF
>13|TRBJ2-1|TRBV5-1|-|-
TGCGCCAGCAGCTCCGGGACTGTCAATGAGCAGTTCTTC
CASSSGTVNEQFF
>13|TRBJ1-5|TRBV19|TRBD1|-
TGTGCCAGTAGTCCCACAGGGGATCAGCCCCAGCATTTT
CASSPTGDQPQHF
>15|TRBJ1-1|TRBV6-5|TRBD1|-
TGTGCCAGCAGTTACTCTCAGGGGGTAAGGACTGAAGCTTTCTTT
CASSYSQGVRTEAFF
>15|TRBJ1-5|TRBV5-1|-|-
TGCGCCAGCAGCCTAGACGCCTACTCAGGGCAGCCCCAGCATTTT
CASSLDAYSGQPQHF
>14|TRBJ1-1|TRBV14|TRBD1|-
TGTGCCAGCAGCCCCAGGGGGATGAACACTGAAGCTTTCTTT
CASSPRGMNTEAFF
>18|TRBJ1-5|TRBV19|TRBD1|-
TGTGCCAGTAGTATAGACGGGACAGGGGTTTATGACAATCAGCCCCAGCATTTT
CASSIDGTGVYDNQPQHF
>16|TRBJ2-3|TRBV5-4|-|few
TGTGCCAGCAGCCAGCTCCAGGGGCTTAGCACAGATACGCAGTATTTT
CASSQLQGLSTDTQYF
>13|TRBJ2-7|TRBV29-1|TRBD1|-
TGCAGCGTTCAAGAGGACAGGGCCGGCGAGCAGTACTTC
CSVQEDRAGEQYF
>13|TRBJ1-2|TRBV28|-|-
TGTGCCAGCAGTTTAGGGCAGGGTGGTGGCTACACCTTC
CASSLGQGGGYTF
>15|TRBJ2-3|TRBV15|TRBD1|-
TGTGCCACCAGCGGGGGACAGGGAGGGACAGATACGCAGTATTTT
CATSGGQGGTDTQYF
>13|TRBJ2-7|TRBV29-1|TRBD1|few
TGCAGCGTTTCTCCGGGACAGGGGATTGAGCAGTACTTC
CSVSPGQGIEQYF
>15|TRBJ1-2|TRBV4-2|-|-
TGTGCCAGCAGCCAAGTTAGTCAGGGAAACTATGGCTACACCTTC
CASSQVSQGNYGYTF
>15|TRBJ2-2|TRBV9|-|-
TGTGCCAGCAGCGTCGGAGGCGAGGGCACCGGGGAGCTGTTTTTT
CASSVGGEGTGELFF
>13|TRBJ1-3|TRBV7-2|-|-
TGTGCCAGCGGGCCAGGCTCTGGAAACACCATATATTTT
CASGPGSGNTIYF
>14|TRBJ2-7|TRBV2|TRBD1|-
TGTGCCAGCAGCCGGGACAGGCTTAATTACGAGCAGTACTTC
CASSRDRLNYEQYF
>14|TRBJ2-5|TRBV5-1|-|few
TGCGCCAGCAGCTTTGCGGGGTCTCAAGAGACCCAGTACTTC
CASSFAGSQETQYF
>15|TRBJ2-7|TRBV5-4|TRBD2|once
TGTGCCAGCAGCTTTACAGTCTCTAGCGGGATCGAGCAGTACTTC
CASSFTVSSGIEQYF
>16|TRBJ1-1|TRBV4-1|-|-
TGCGCCAGCAGCCATTCCGACAGCCCGCGAGTCACTGAAGCTTTCTTT
CASSHSDSPRVTEAFF
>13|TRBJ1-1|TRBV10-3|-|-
TGTGCCATCAGATGGGGGGAGAACACTGAAGCTTTCTTT
CAIRWGENTEAFF
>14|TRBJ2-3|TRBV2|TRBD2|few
TGTGCCAGCACTCTAGCGGGAGCCAGCGATACGCAGTATTTT
CASTLAGASDTQYF
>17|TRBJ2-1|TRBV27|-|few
TGTGCCAGCAGTTTAAGAGGGAGGTTCGTTTCCTACAATGAGCAGTTCTTC
CASSLRGRFVSYNEQFF
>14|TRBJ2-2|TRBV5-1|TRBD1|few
TGCGCCAGCAGCGAAGGACAGGGCACCGGGGAGCTGTTTTTT
CASSEGQGTGELFF
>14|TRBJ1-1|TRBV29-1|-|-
TGCAGCGTTGTACGAAACAGGCCGAACACTGAAGCTTTCTTT
CSVVRNRPNTEAFF
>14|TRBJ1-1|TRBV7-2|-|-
TGTGCCAGCAGCTTCCGAGAAATGCAAACTGAAGCTTTCTTT
CASSFREMQTEAFF
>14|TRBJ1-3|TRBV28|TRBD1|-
TGTGCCAGCCTAAGACAGGGGGCCGGAAACACCATATATTTT
CASLRQGAGNTIYF
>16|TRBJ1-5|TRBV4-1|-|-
TGCGCCAGCAGCCAGGGCGGGACGGTTAGCAATCAGCCCCAGCATTTT
CASSQGGTVSNQPQHF
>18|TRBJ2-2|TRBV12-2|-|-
TGTGCAAGTCGCTGGGAAAATGGAGGACAGAGTAACACCGGGGAGCTGTTTTTT
CASRWENGGQSNTGELFF
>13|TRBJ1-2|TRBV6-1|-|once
TGTGCCAGCAGTGAAAACAGAAACTATGGCTACACCTTC
CASSENRNYGYTF
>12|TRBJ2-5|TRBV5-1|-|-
TGCGCCAGCATGAGCGAGGGAGAGACCCAGTACTTC
CASMSEGETQYF